These 8 T cell receptor beta chains were all obtained from the same sample, sequenced in a study of PD-L1 blockade in urothelial cancer. The protocol was immunoSEQ multiplex PCR, while the TCRdb copy is restricted to in-frame clones and leaves out a portion. The table lists around 32,000 clones, around 87% of them singletons. The sequencing used PBMCs, collected around atezolizumab (anti-PD-L1) treatment. The receptor source for this set is a man aged 50-60 years with urothelial cancer.

The chain couples TRBV29-1 to TRBJ2-3; weak D call: TRBD2 (5 bases). There are 13 residues in the CDR3. Trimming removed 3 bases at V and 9 bases at J, with 16 bases between. Germline-derived CDR1 and CDR2 are SQVTM and ANQGSEA. The CDR3 DNA follows: TGCAGCGTTGATGGGCGGGCTCCGGCGACGCAGTATTTT. This sequence encodes CSVDGRAPATQYF.

This chain uses TRBV10-2 with TRBJ2-7, with 11 nucleotides matching TRBD2. Germline CDR1 and CDR2: WSHSY and SAAADI. This CDR3 has 14 amino acids. V lost 6 bases and J lost 6; bases outside the gene matches: 7. For the CDR3, the DNA is TGCGCCAGCAGGTTAGCGGGGGGGCAAGGCGAGCAGTACTTC. This gives the protein CASRLAGGQGEQYF.

The V and J genes are TRBV27 and TRBJ2-2, with a weak D call TRBD2 (6 bases). The CDR3 is 16 residues long. V lost 0 bases to trimming and J lost 6 bases, with 14 bases between them. Germline V gene data show CDR1 as MNHEY and CDR2 as SMNVEV (reference sequence). The CDR3 is CASSLSSGWGAGELFF. The CDR3 bases are TGTGCCAGCAGTTTATCGTCGGGATGGGGGGCCGGGGAGCTGTTTTTT.

V usage is TRBV6-6 and J usage is TRBJ1-1; 7 bases are a match to TRBD1. Germline values: CDR1 MNHNY, CDR2 SVGAGI (reference sequence). This CDR3 region has 16 residues. The V gene end was trimmed by 7 bases and the J gene end by 4 bases; junction bases not matched to a gene: 15. CDR3 loop: CASTRDRQRGGTEAFF. Written as DNA, the CDR3 is TGTGCCAGCACCCGGGACAGACAACGGGGGGGCACTGAAGCTTTCTTT.

The chain couples TRBV28 to TRBJ2-7; 7 nucleotides line up with TRBD2. Germline CDR1 is MDHEN and CDR2 is SYDVKM. The CDR3 has 14 amino acids. V shed 7 bases and J 0 bases; nucleotides not matched to a gene: 6. The CDR3 region has the DNA TGTGCCAGCATCAGCGGGACTTTCTCCTACGAGCAGTACTTC. This sequence encodes CASISGTFSYEQYF.

This chain joins TRBV10-3 and TRBJ1-1; a possible D gene is TRBD1 (6 bases). Germline-derived CDR1 and CDR2 are ENHRY and SYGVKD. The CDR3 is 16 amino acids. V dropped 3 bases and J dropped 11 bases, with 25 bases sitting between them. The CDR3: CAISESNRDLGVGAFF. CDR3 nucleotide sequence: TGTGCCATCAGTGAATCTAACAGGGATCTAGGGGTTGGTGCTTTCTTT.

This clone was seen a single time. The V gene is TRBV7-3, the J gene TRBJ1-1; 9 bases agree with TRBD1. CDR3 length: 13 amino acids. The ends lost 4 bases at V and 5 bases at J; junction bases unmatched: 2. Germline lookup yields CDR1 SGHTA and CDR2 FQGTGA. In nucleotides, the CDR3 is TGTGCCAGCAGCTCGGACAGGGGAACTGAAGCTTTCTTT. Translation: CASSSDRGTEAFF.

The rearrangement joins TRBV10-3 to TRBJ1-1; 8 positions match TRBD1. Germline loops: CDR1 ENHRY, CDR2 SYGVKD. Unmatched junction bases numbered 8, after V lost 3 bases and J lost 5 bases. CDR3 length: 15 residues. CDR3 DNA sequence: TGTGCCATCAGTGAACCCGGACAGGGAAGTACTGAAGCTTTCTTT. It yields the protein CAISEPGQGSTEAFF.